The rows below give T cell receptor beta chains drawn from one sample of a study of OX40 agonist ivuxolimab in advanced cancers. Libraries were prepared by immunoSEQ multiplex PCR; TCRdb keeps only in-frame clonotypes and omits some of them. Of roughly 100,000 clones detected, 80% to 85% appear once; the ten largest clones hold about 1.1%. The sample here was CD4+ or CD8+ T cells sorted from blood, taken in a trial of the OX40 agonist ivuxolimab. The source is an adult with an advanced solid tumor such as melanoma, head and neck, liver or kidney cancer. Both conserved end residues are part of each CDR3. The D gene is left open where the match is weak. Clone size is not always given. Where it is, it says once, few, many or a class for expanded clones.

d_call | clone_size | j_call | v_call | cdr3_nt | cdr3_aa
NA | NA | TRBJ1-6 | TRBV9 | TGTGCCAGCAGCGTCGGCGTAGAGAATTCACCCCTCCACTTT | CASSVGVENSPLHF
TRBD2 | NA | TRBJ2-2 | TRBV4-1 | TGCGCCAGCAGCCAACCACGACTAGCGGGGGGGCCTGGGGAGCTGTTTTTT | CASSQPRLAGGPGELFF
TRBD1 | NA | TRBJ2-1 | TRBV5-4 | TGTGCCAGCAGCTTCCGGGACAGGGGATACAATGAGCAGTTCTTC | CASSFRDRGYNEQFF
NA | NA | TRBJ1-5 | TRBV6-5 | TGTGCCAGCAGTTGGGGGGAGGGGTCCCAGCATTTT | CASSWGEGSQHF
NA | NA | TRBJ2-4 | TRBV14 | TGTGCCAGCAGCCAAGACATGGGGTCCGGTGCCAAAAACATTCAGTACTTC | CASSQDMGSGAKNIQYF
TRBD1 | NA | TRBJ2-1 | TRBV5-4 | TGTGCCAGCAGCTTCCTGACAGGGGGTGGTGAGCAGTTCTTC | CASSFLTGGGEQFF
NA | once | TRBJ1-6 | TRBV4-3 | TGCGCCAGCAGCCAAGATCGGGCTCATTCACCCCTCCACTTT | CASSQDRAHSPLHF
TRBD1 | NA | TRBJ2-3 | TRBV4-3 | TGCGCCAGCAGCCAAGATCATCCCGGGACAGGGAGCACAGATACGCAGTATTTT | CASSQDHPGTGSTDTQYF
NA | NA | TRBJ2-6 | TRBV5-1 | TGCGCCAGCCGGACTGGAGACTCTGGGGCCAACGTCCTGACTTTC | CASRTGDSGANVLTF
NA | NA | TRBJ1-1 | TRBV7-9 | TGTGCCAGCAGCCTATCCGTTGGAGGGGAGGGTACTGAAGCTTTCTTT | CASSLSVGGEGTEAFF
NA | NA | TRBJ1-2 | TRBV15 | TGTGCCACCAGCCCCACGGGCCGTAACTATGGCTACACCTTC | CATSPTGRNYGYTF
TRBD2 | NA | TRBJ2-2 | TRBV2 | TGTGCCAGCAGTGAAGTGGAGCGGGGGGGCGGGGAGCTGTTTTTT | CASSEVERGGGELFF
NA | NA | TRBJ2-6 | TRBV5-1 | TGCGCCAGCAGCTTGCCCAGGGGACGGCTAGTCTCTGGGGCCAACGTCCTGACTTTC | CASSLPRGRLVSGANVLTF
NA | NA | TRBJ2-5 | TRBV7-2 | TGTGCCAGCAGGTCCGGCCGGTCCGGAGAGACCCAGTACTTC | CASRSGRSGETQYF
NA | NA | TRBJ2-7 | TRBV7-9 | TGTGCCAGCACCAGCCGTGTAGGACAGAGCTCCTACGAGCAGTACTTC | CASTSRVGQSSYEQYF
NA | NA | TRBJ1-1 | TRBV11-1 | TGTGCCAGCAGCTTAGACCCAGGGAACACTGAAGCTTTCTTT | CASSLDPGNTEAFF
TRBD1 | NA | TRBJ2-3 | TRBV19 | TGTGCCAGTAGTCGCCAGGACAGGGCGAGGGATACGCAGTATTTT | CASSRQDRARDTQYF
NA | NA | TRBJ2-2 | TRBV7-3 | TGTGCCAGCAGCCCAATAGGGCTAGCAACCGGGGAGCTGTTTTTT | CASSPIGLATGELFF
NA | NA | TRBJ2-3 | TRBV27 | TGTGCCAGCAGGGTAACAGGTGGAGGTACGCAGTATTTT | CASRVTGGGTQYF
TRBD2 | NA | TRBJ2-5 | TRBV28 | TGTGCCAGCAGTTTTTTAGCGGGGGCCCAGAAAGAGACCCAGTACTTC | CASSFLAGAQKETQYF
NA | NA | TRBJ2-1 | TRBV12-5 | TGTGCTAGTGGTGGAGGGGGGGGCTACACCTACAATGAGCAGTTCTTC | CASGGGGGYTYNEQFF
NA | few | TRBJ1-2 | TRBV5-4 | TGTGCCAGCAGCTTGGGGCTCAGGGAGGGCTACACCTTC | CASSLGLREGYTF
TRBD2 | NA | TRBJ2-7 | TRBV27 | TGTGCCAGCCGACAGCCCGGGGGGGGTGAGACCTACGAGCAGTACTTC | CASRQPGGGETYEQYF
NA | NA | TRBJ1-5 | TRBV7-2 | TGTGCCAGCAGCTTATTAGAAGATAGCAATCAGCCCCAGCATTTT | CASSLLEDSNQPQHF
TRBD2 | NA | TRBJ2-6 | TRBV30 | TGTGCCTGGAGTGAGCGAGCGGGGGGCCAAAGCTCTGGGGCCAACGTCCTGACTTTC | CAWSERAGGQSSGANVLTF
TRBD2 | NA | TRBJ2-3 | TRBV7-2 | TGTGCCAGCAGCTTTCCCCCCAGCGGGGGGGCTTCCGATACGCAGTATTTT | CASSFPPSGGASDTQYF
NA | NA | TRBJ1-1 | TRBV5-1 | TGCGCCAGCAGCTTGGGTGGTCTTGAAGCTTTCTTT | CASSLGGLEAFF
TRBD1 | NA | TRBJ1-4 | TRBV29-1 | TGCAGCGTAATCCGGGACAGGGGCGAAAAACTGTTTTTT | CSVIRDRGEKLFF
TRBD1 | NA | TRBJ1-2 | TRBV9 | TGTGCCAGCAGCAAGGGACAGGGGGCGCAGGGCTATGGCTACACCTTC | CASSKGQGAQGYGYTF
NA | NA | TRBJ2-3 | TRBV10-3 | TGTGCCATCAGTACACCGAAAAGCACAGATACGCAGTATTTT | CAISTPKSTDTQYF
TRBD1 | NA | TRBJ1-6 | TRBV6-5 | TGTGCCAGCAGTTCCGGACAGGGTTGGGCACCCCTCCACTTT | CASSSGQGWAPLHF
NA | NA | TRBJ1-5 | TRBV2 | TGTGCCAGCAGTGAAGAGGACACCATCAATCAGCCCCAGCATTTT | CASSEEDTINQPQHF
NA | NA | TRBJ2-7 | TRBV7-2 | TGTGCCAGCAGCCCAAGCAGTGAACGGCAGTACTTC | CASSPSSERQYF
NA | NA | TRBJ1-1 | TRBV6-4 | TGTGCCAGCAGAGAGGGGTCTGAAGCTTTCTTT | CASREGSEAFF
NA | NA | TRBJ2-2 | TRBV6-5 | TGTGCCAGCAGTTACTCCATCTTCGACGGGGAGCTGTTTTTT | CASSYSIFDGELFF
TRBD1 | NA | TRBJ2-5 | TRBV5-5 | TGTGCCAGCACCCGGGACAGGGGGCGAGAGACCCAGTACTTC | CASTRDRGRETQYF
NA | NA | TRBJ2-6 | TRBV29-1 | TGCAGCGTTGAAGATAACAGCTCCGGGGCCAACGTCCTGACTTTC | CSVEDNSSGANVLTF
NA | NA | TRBJ2-5 | TRBV11-3 | TGTGCCAGCAGCTTAGATGGAGGAGAGACCCAGTACTTC | CASSLDGGETQYF
NA | NA | TRBJ2-5 | TRBV27 | TGTGCCAGCAGTTTAGGGACGGCGGTGACTAGAGAGACCCAGTACTTC | CASSLGTAVTRETQYF
NA | NA | TRBJ1-2 | TRBV28 | TGTGCCAGCAGTTTTAATATAGGGACAACTAACTATGGCTACACCTTC | CASSFNIGTTNYGYTF
NA | NA | TRBJ1-1 | TRBV7-2 | TGTGCCAGCAGCGCCACAGGGAAGGGTACTGAAGCTTTCTTT | CASSATGKGTEAFF
NA | NA | TRBJ2-1 | TRBV10-3 | TGTGCCACCGGACAGCCGGACCTCAATGAGCAGTTCTTC | CATGQPDLNEQFF
NA | NA | TRBJ2-1 | TRBV10-1 | TGCGCCAGCAGTAAGTCCAGGGTTTACAATGAGCAGTTCTTC | CASSKSRVYNEQFF
TRBD1 | NA | TRBJ1-5 | TRBV29-1 | TGCAGCGTTGAGGACAGGGGGAGCAATCAGCCCCAGCATTTT | CSVEDRGSNQPQHF
NA | NA | TRBJ2-4 | TRBV4-3 | TGCGCCAGCAGCCAAGTGGACCAATTAAACATTCAGTACTTC | CASSQVDQLNIQYF
NA | NA | TRBJ1-3 | TRBV27 | TGTGCCAGCAGTAGGGGGGGCAGTAATGGAAACACCATATATTTT | CASSRGGSNGNTIYF
NA | NA | TRBJ1-3 | TRBV28 | TGTGCCAGCAGTTCCCCAAGATTCAGCTCTGGAAACACCATATATTTT | CASSSPRFSSGNTIYF
NA | NA | TRBJ2-7 | TRBV11-2 | TGTGCCAGCAGCTTAGGGACAGTCCGCTACGAGCAGTACTTC | CASSLGTVRYEQYF
NA | NA | TRBJ2-3 | TRBV5-1 | TGCGCCAGCACCGGGGGTCTCGCCGGCACAGATACGCAGTATTTT | CASTGGLAGTDTQYF
NA | NA | TRBJ1-1 | TRBV18 | TGTGCCAGCTCACCCCCGGGCGGGGGTTCCGAAGCTTTCTTT | CASSPPGGGSEAFF
TRBD1 | NA | TRBJ1-6 | TRBV28 | TGTGCCAGCAGTCCCTCGGACAGGGCTGTCAATTCACCCCTCCACTTT | CASSPSDRAVNSPLHF
TRBD1 | NA | TRBJ2-1 | TRBV5-1 | TGCGCCAGCAGCTCCACAGACAGGGCTAACTACAATGAGCAGTTCTTC | CASSSTDRANYNEQFF
TRBD1 | NA | TRBJ2-5 | TRBV7-2 | TGTGCCAGCAGCAAGGGGACAGTTCAAGAGACCCAGTACTTC | CASSKGTVQETQYF
TRBD1 | NA | TRBJ2-7 | TRBV2 | TGTGCCAGCAGTGGGACAGGGGGCTTTGGGTATTACGAGCAGTACTTC | CASSGTGGFGYYEQYF
NA | NA | TRBJ2-3 | TRBV5-1 | TGCGCCAGCAGCTTGGCCAGGGCCGCAGATACGCAGTATTTT | CASSLARAADTQYF
NA | NA | TRBJ2-5 | TRBV7-2 | TGTGCCAGCAGCCCGGGGGGCGAAGAGACCCAGTACTTC | CASSPGGEETQYF
NA | NA | TRBJ2-5 | TRBV29-1 | TGCAGCGTTGAATCGGGACGGGAGACCCAGTACTTC | CSVESGRETQYF
TRBD1 | NA | TRBJ1-2 | TRBV19 | TGTGCCAGTACTAAGTGGGACAGGGACGACGGCTACACCTTC | CASTKWDRDDGYTF
NA | NA | TRBJ1-5 | TRBV2 | TGTGCCAGCAAAACAGGGAATCAGCCCCAGCATTTT | CASKTGNQPQHF
NA | NA | TRBJ1-6 | TRBV6-5 | TGTGCAACCCGGGGGCGGACGGATTCACCCCTCCACTTT | CATRGRTDSPLHF